These 10 T cell receptor beta chains were all obtained from the same sample, sequenced in a study of blood T cell repertoires in COVID-19. Only in-frame clones appear in the TCRdb table, and some are missing; sequencing was by immunoSEQ multiplex PCR. The sample includes 200,000 or so clones, almost 85% of them seen just once. Sequenced: peripheral blood. The receptors here all came from an older woman with active or convalescent COVID-19.

The rearrangement links TRBV19 to TRBJ1-2, with a possible D match to TRBD1 (5 bases). Germline V gene data show CDR1 as LNHDA and CDR2 as SQIVND (reference sequence). Trimming took off 4 bases at V and 5 bases at J, with 23 bases between the two ends. The length of the CDR3 is 17 residues. The chain's CDR3 is CASSTTTRQSLGYGYTF. In nucleotides, the CDR3 is TGTGCCAGTAGTACAACTACTCGACAGTCCCTGGGGTATGGCTACACCTTC.

In DNA form, the CDR3 reads TGTGCCAGCAGGCAAGACAGGGGGCGTAACTATGGCTACACCTTC. Encoded protein: CASRQDRGRNYGYTF. The chain is built from TRBV6-5 and TRBJ1-2, with 10 bases identical to TRBD1. Trimming cost V 6 bases and J 1 base; bases outside gene matches: 5. Germline assignment: CDR1 MNHEY and CDR2 SVGAGI. This CDR3 comprises 15 residues.

This clone was seen a single time. The chain links TRBV11-3 to TRBJ2-2; 7 bases fit TRBD1. CDR1 and CDR2 (germline): SGHNT, YENEEA. This CDR3 contains 15 residues. The ends lost 1 base at V and 9 bases at J; junction bases unmatched: 8. The CDR3: CASSLGGPTGRELFF. CDR3 DNA: TGTGCCAGCAGCTTAGGGGGCCCGACAGGGAGGGAGCTGTTTTTT. Filled out from reference TRBV11-3 and TRBJ2-2, the complete variable domain reads EAGVVQSPRYKIIEKKQPVAFWCNPISGHNTLYWYLQNLGQGPELLIRYENEEAVDDSQLPKDRFSAERLKGVDSTLKIQPAELGDSAVYLCASSLGGPTGRELFFGEGSRLTVL.

Concerning this clone itself: A junction end diverges from the germline sequence, so it may reflect a read error. V usage is TRBV30 and J usage is TRBJ2-1; 8 positions agree with TRBD1. This CDR3 region has 12 residues. CDR1 is GTSNPN and CDR2 is SVGIG in the germline V gene (reference sequence). CDR3 DNA sequence: TGTGCCTGGAGTGCCCAGGGGGCGGGTAGTGTCTTC. This codes for CAWSAQGAGSVF.

Notes on this clone: A junction end diverges from the germline sequence, so it may reflect a read error. The J gene is TRBJ1-6, the V gene TRBV10-3; a possible D gene is TRBD1 (6 bases). CDR1 is ENHRY and CDR2 is SYGVKD in the germline V gene. CDR3 length: 17 amino acids. The CDR3 spells CAISESGGGHNNSPPHF. CDR3 coding DNA: TGTGCCATCAGTGAGTCCGGCGGGGGACACAATAATTCACCCCCCCACTTT.

CDR3 loop: CASSTIGKREGSSSYEQYF. The CDR3 coding sequence is TGTGCCAGCTCTACCATCGGGAAGCGGGAGGGAAGTAGCTCCTACGAGCAGTACTTC. The rearrangement uses TRBV18 and TRBJ2-7; 10 bases fit TRBD2. Looked up from germline, CDR1 is KGHSH and CDR2 is LQKENI. The CDR3 covers 19 residues. The ends lost 6 bases at V and 0 bases at J; junction bases unmatched: 17.

The chain has TRBV28 and TRBJ2-2; the match to TRBD1 covers 8 bases. The trim removed 6 bases at V and 1 base at J, leaving 1 base unmatched. This CDR3 region has 14 residues. Germline-derived CDR1 and CDR2 are MDHEN and SYDVKM. Here the CDR3 DNA reads TGTGCCAGCAGACAGGGGGGGAACACCGGGGAGCTGTTTTTT. Its protein product is CASRQGGNTGELFF.

This chain joins TRBV10-3 and TRBJ1-1; D is perhaps TRBD1 (5 bases). The CDR3 is 14 amino acids. Germline CDR1 and CDR2: ENHRY and SYGVKD. V was pared by 0 bases and J by 3 bases, with 8 bases between. CDR3 coding DNA: TGTGCCATCAGTGAGTCAGTAGGGGACACTGAAGCTTTCTTT. This codes for CAISESVGDTEAFF.

V gene TRBV19 combines with J gene TRBJ1-2; TRBD1 might be the D (5 bases). V shed 5 bases and J shed 0 bases, with 13 bases lying between them. The CDR3 covers 15 residues. CDR1 is LNHDA, CDR2 SQIVND, per germline (reference sequence). In DNA, the CDR3 is TGTGCCAGTAGTCTCCGCCAGGGTACTAACTATGGCTACACCTTC. Translating gives CASSLRQGTNYGYTF.

A note on this clone: Different DNA sequences within this sample yield the same CDR3. This chain connects TRBV7-2 to TRBJ1-1; 7 nucleotides match TRBD1. The CDR3 has 15 residues. Germline V CDR1 and CDR2: SGHTA, FQGNSA. V lost 0 bases, J lost 1 base, and 2 bases stayed unmatched. CDR3 nucleotides: TGTGCCAGCAGCTTAGCCGGGACAGCGAACACTGAAGCTTTCTTT. This encodes CASSLAGTANTEAFF.